These T cell receptor beta chains were read from a single sample in a study of shared clonotypes between healthy human individuals. Assay used: immunoSEQ multiplex PCR; TCRdb lists only in-frame clones, some missing. The sample lists a few million clones, 90% to 95% occurring once. Material for sequencing was naive CD4+ T cells from PBMCs. These receptors originate from a young man in good health. Some clones in this sample may be carry-over from other donors' samples. CDR3s include the opening cysteine and the closing phenylalanine or tryptophan. Fields, in order: CDR3 length, V gene, D gene, J gene, clone size, CDR3 DNA, CDR3 protein. A D gene is named only where the DNA matches it firmly. Clone size is given for some rows only: seen once, a few or many times, or a class if the clone is expanded.

14	TRBV7-6	.	TRBJ1-2	.	TGTGCCAGCAGCTTGGGCAGGGCCAACTATGGCTACACCTTC	CASSLGRANYGYTF
15	TRBV9	.	TRBJ2-3	.	TGTGCCAGCAGCGTAGGTGGAGGGAGTCTAGATACGCAGTATTTT	CASSVGGGSLDTQYF
16	TRBV9	.	TRBJ1-3	.	TGTGCCAGCAGCAACCGGGGTGTTTCGGCAGGAAACACCATATATTTT	CASSNRGVSAGNTIYF
15	TRBV6-1	TRBD1	TRBJ2-7	.	TGTGCCAGCAGTGTAGGAATTGGACAGGGCTACGAGCAGTACTTC	CASSVGIGQGYEQYF
15	TRBV5-1	TRBD1	TRBJ1-4	.	TGCGCCAGTTCGAAAGAGACAGGGTGGGGGGAAAAACTGTTTTTT	CASSKETGWGEKLFF
14	TRBV28	TRBD1	TRBJ1-2	.	TGTGCCAGCAGTTTAACGTCACAGGGGAGAAGCTACACCTTC	CASSLTSQGRSYTF
15	TRBV19	.	TRBJ2-1	.	TGTGCCAGTAGTGTCCGGGACTCAACGTACAATGAGCAGTTCTTC	CASSVRDSTYNEQFF
14	TRBV28	.	TRBJ2-7	.	TGTGCCAGCAGTCCGGGGACAACACAGAGGGAGCAGTACTTC	CASSPGTTQREQYF
16	TRBV5-1	.	TRBJ2-7	.	TGCGCCAGCAGACGGGGTTCTGGTGAGCGCCTGCACGAGCAGTACTTC	CASRRGSGERLHEQYF
13	TRBV5-1	.	TRBJ2-7	.	TGCGCCAGCAACCCGGGTGGCGGATACGAGCAGTACTTC	CASNPGGGYEQYF
16	TRBV9	TRBD1	TRBJ2-3	.	TGTGCCAGCAGCCCACGACAGGGGGCTGGCACAGATACGCAGTATTTT	CASSPRQGAGTDTQYF
14	TRBV7-2	.	TRBJ2-7	once	TGTGCCAGCAGCGCTGCCCGGGCTCTGGACGAGCAGTACTTC	CASSAARALDEQYF
15	TRBV11-2	.	TRBJ2-7	.	TGTGCCAGCAGCGTCCTACAGGGATTTTCCTACGAGCAGTACTTC	CASSVLQGFSYEQYF